This T cell receptor beta chain was profiled in a study of T cells in Graves' hyperthyroidism and ophthalmopathy. The table lists this clonotype with many counts. Germline lookup yields CDR1 SQVTM and CDR2 ANQGSEA. Trimming pared 3 bases from V and 0 bases from J, leaving 8 bases between. The length of the CDR3 is 13 residues. The CDR3 regions of TCR beta were amplified from RNA transcripts. First-round RT-PCR targeting the TCR CDR3 was performed with the HTBI primer set. MiXCR, run by TCRdb on the multiplex PCR reads, gives a single entry per CDR3 protein. This sample carries about 400,000 distinct CDR3 sequences, approximately 14% of them seen once, and the ten largest clones take around 20%.

The rearrangement joins TRBV29-1 to TRBJ2-5, with TRBD1 as a possible D gene (5 bases). This receptor was taken from a woman aged 55 to 70 with Graves' ophthalmopathy. Sequencing was carried out using blood. CDR3 nucleotide sequence: TGCAGCGTTGATTCAGGGAACCAAGAGACCCAGTACTTC. Residues: CSVDSGNQETQYF.